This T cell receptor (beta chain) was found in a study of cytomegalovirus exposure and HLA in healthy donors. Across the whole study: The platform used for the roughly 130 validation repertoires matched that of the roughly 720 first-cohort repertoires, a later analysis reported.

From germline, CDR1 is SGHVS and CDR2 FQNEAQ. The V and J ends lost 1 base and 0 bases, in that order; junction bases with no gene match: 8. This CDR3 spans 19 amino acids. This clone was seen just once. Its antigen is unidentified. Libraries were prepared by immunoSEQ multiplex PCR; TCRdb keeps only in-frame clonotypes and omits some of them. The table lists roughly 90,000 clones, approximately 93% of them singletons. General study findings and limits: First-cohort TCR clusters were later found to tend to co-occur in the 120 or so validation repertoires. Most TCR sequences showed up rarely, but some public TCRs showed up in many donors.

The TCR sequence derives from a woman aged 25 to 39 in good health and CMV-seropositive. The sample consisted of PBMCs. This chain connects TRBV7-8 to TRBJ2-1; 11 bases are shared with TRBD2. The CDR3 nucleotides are TGTGCCAGCAGCTTAGTTAGTAGCGGGAGGGCGAGCTCCTACAATGAGCAGTTCTTC. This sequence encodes CASSLVSSGRASSYNEQFF.